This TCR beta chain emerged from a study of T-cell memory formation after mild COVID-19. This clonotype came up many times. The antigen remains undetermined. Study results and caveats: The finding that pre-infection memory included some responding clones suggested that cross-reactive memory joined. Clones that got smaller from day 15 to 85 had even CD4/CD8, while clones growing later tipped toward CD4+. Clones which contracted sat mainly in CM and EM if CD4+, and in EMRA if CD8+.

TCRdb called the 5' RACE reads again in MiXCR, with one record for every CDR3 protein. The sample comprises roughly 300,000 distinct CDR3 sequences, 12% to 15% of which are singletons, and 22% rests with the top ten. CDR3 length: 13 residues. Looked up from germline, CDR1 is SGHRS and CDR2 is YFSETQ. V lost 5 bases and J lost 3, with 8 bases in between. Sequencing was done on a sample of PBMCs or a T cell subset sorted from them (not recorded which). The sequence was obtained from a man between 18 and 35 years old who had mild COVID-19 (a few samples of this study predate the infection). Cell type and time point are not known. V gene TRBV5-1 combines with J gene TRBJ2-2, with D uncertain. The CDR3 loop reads CASRLTDTGELFF. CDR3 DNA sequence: TGCGCCAGCAGGCTAACAGACACCGGGGAGCTGTTTTTT.